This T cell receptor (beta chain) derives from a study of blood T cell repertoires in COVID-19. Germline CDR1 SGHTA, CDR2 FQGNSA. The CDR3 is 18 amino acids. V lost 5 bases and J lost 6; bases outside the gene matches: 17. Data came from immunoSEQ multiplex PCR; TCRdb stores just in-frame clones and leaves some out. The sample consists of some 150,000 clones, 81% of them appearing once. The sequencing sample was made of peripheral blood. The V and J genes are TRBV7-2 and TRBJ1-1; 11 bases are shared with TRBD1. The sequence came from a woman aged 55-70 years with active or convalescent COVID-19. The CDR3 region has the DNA TGTGCCAGCAGCCCCCGGACAGGGGGCGGTAAAGGGGTTTCTGAAGCTTTCTTT. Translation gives CASSPRTGGGKGVSEAFF.